The TCR beta chain under discussion was sequenced for a study of T cell repertoires in cytomegalovirus infection. Turning to the study itself: Indications of both CMV infection and matching HLA type were provided by public TCR beta signatures.

TCRdb re-derived calls from the reads in MiXCR, one entry per CDR3 protein. The table includes a few hundred thousand distinct CDR3 sequences, about an eighth detected once. Germline V gene data show CDR1 as DFQATT and CDR2 as SNEGSKA (reference sequence). Trimming removed 0 bases from V and 8 bases from J; junction bases left unmatched: 7. The CDR3 is 15 residues long. With respect to this clonotype: The antigen is unknown.

Broader study findings: Carriers of CMV plus the relevant HLA were identified by cumulative public TCR beta family frequency. Within the response measured ex vivo, HLA-C-restricted CMV-specific TCR beta clonotypes were dominant.

The sample taken for sequencing was PBMCs. The chain uses TRBV20-1 and TRBJ1-4, with 9 bases lining up with TRBD1. This TCR was sampled from a human donor in good health (CMV status not recorded). Some clones in this sample may be carry-over from other donors' samples. The CDR3 sequence is CSARDGDREYEKLFF. The CDR3 nucleotides are TGCAGTGCTAGAGATGGGGACAGGGAATACGAAAAACTGTTTTTT.